Below are 4 T cell receptor beta chains sequenced from a single sample in a study of blood T cell repertoires in COVID-19. Sequencing was performed with immunoSEQ multiplex PCR; in TCRdb, only in-frame clones are kept and a portion is missing. The sample has about 45,000 clones, around 85% seen once; the top ten hold roughly a third. Sequencing was performed on peripheral blood. Receptor source: a woman aged 80 or over with acute or convalescent COVID-19.

This clone came up once. The chain employs TRBV3-1 (or the pseudogene TRBV3-2) and TRBJ1-1; D is ambiguous. In germline, CDR1 is LGHDT, CDR2 YNNKEL (reference sequence). CDR3 length equals 10 residues. V lost 8 bases and J lost 6, with 7 bases in between. Here the CDR3 reads CASVGAEAFF. DNA of the CDR3: TGTGCCAGCGTGGGAGCTGAAGCTTTCTTT.

This clone was recorded once. The chain couples TRBV5-1 to TRBJ2-7; 11 nucleotides agree with TRBD1. The CDR3 runs to 16 residues. CDR1 is SGHRS, CDR2 YFSETQ, per germline. V trimming: 0 bases; J trimming: 0 bases; junction bases outside the gene matches: 2. CDR3 nucleotide sequence: TGCGCCAGCAGCTTGGGGACAGGGGGCATCTCCTACGAGCAGTACTTC. This codes for CASSLGTGGISYEQYF.

V usage is TRBV6-5 and J usage is TRBJ1-2, with 7 nucleotides matching TRBD1. Germline trimming cut 8 bases from V and 4 bases from J; bases unmatched to any gene: 7. From germline, CDR1 is MNHEY and CDR2 SVGAGI. CDR3 size: 13 residues. This CDR3 is CASSGGVGYGYTF. In nucleotides, the CDR3 is TGTGCCAGCTCAGGGGGTGTTGGCTATGGCTACACCTTC.

The rearrangement uses TRBV15 and TRBJ2-3; weak D call: TRBD2 (6 bases). Germline values: CDR1 LNHNV, CDR2 YYDKDF (reference sequence). Deletions cut 4 bases from V and 0 bases from J, with 11 bases between. CDR3 size: 15 residues. CDR3 sequence: CATSTGLTSTDTQYF. CDR3 DNA sequence: TGTGCCACCAGCACGGGACTGACTAGCACAGATACGCAGTATTTT.